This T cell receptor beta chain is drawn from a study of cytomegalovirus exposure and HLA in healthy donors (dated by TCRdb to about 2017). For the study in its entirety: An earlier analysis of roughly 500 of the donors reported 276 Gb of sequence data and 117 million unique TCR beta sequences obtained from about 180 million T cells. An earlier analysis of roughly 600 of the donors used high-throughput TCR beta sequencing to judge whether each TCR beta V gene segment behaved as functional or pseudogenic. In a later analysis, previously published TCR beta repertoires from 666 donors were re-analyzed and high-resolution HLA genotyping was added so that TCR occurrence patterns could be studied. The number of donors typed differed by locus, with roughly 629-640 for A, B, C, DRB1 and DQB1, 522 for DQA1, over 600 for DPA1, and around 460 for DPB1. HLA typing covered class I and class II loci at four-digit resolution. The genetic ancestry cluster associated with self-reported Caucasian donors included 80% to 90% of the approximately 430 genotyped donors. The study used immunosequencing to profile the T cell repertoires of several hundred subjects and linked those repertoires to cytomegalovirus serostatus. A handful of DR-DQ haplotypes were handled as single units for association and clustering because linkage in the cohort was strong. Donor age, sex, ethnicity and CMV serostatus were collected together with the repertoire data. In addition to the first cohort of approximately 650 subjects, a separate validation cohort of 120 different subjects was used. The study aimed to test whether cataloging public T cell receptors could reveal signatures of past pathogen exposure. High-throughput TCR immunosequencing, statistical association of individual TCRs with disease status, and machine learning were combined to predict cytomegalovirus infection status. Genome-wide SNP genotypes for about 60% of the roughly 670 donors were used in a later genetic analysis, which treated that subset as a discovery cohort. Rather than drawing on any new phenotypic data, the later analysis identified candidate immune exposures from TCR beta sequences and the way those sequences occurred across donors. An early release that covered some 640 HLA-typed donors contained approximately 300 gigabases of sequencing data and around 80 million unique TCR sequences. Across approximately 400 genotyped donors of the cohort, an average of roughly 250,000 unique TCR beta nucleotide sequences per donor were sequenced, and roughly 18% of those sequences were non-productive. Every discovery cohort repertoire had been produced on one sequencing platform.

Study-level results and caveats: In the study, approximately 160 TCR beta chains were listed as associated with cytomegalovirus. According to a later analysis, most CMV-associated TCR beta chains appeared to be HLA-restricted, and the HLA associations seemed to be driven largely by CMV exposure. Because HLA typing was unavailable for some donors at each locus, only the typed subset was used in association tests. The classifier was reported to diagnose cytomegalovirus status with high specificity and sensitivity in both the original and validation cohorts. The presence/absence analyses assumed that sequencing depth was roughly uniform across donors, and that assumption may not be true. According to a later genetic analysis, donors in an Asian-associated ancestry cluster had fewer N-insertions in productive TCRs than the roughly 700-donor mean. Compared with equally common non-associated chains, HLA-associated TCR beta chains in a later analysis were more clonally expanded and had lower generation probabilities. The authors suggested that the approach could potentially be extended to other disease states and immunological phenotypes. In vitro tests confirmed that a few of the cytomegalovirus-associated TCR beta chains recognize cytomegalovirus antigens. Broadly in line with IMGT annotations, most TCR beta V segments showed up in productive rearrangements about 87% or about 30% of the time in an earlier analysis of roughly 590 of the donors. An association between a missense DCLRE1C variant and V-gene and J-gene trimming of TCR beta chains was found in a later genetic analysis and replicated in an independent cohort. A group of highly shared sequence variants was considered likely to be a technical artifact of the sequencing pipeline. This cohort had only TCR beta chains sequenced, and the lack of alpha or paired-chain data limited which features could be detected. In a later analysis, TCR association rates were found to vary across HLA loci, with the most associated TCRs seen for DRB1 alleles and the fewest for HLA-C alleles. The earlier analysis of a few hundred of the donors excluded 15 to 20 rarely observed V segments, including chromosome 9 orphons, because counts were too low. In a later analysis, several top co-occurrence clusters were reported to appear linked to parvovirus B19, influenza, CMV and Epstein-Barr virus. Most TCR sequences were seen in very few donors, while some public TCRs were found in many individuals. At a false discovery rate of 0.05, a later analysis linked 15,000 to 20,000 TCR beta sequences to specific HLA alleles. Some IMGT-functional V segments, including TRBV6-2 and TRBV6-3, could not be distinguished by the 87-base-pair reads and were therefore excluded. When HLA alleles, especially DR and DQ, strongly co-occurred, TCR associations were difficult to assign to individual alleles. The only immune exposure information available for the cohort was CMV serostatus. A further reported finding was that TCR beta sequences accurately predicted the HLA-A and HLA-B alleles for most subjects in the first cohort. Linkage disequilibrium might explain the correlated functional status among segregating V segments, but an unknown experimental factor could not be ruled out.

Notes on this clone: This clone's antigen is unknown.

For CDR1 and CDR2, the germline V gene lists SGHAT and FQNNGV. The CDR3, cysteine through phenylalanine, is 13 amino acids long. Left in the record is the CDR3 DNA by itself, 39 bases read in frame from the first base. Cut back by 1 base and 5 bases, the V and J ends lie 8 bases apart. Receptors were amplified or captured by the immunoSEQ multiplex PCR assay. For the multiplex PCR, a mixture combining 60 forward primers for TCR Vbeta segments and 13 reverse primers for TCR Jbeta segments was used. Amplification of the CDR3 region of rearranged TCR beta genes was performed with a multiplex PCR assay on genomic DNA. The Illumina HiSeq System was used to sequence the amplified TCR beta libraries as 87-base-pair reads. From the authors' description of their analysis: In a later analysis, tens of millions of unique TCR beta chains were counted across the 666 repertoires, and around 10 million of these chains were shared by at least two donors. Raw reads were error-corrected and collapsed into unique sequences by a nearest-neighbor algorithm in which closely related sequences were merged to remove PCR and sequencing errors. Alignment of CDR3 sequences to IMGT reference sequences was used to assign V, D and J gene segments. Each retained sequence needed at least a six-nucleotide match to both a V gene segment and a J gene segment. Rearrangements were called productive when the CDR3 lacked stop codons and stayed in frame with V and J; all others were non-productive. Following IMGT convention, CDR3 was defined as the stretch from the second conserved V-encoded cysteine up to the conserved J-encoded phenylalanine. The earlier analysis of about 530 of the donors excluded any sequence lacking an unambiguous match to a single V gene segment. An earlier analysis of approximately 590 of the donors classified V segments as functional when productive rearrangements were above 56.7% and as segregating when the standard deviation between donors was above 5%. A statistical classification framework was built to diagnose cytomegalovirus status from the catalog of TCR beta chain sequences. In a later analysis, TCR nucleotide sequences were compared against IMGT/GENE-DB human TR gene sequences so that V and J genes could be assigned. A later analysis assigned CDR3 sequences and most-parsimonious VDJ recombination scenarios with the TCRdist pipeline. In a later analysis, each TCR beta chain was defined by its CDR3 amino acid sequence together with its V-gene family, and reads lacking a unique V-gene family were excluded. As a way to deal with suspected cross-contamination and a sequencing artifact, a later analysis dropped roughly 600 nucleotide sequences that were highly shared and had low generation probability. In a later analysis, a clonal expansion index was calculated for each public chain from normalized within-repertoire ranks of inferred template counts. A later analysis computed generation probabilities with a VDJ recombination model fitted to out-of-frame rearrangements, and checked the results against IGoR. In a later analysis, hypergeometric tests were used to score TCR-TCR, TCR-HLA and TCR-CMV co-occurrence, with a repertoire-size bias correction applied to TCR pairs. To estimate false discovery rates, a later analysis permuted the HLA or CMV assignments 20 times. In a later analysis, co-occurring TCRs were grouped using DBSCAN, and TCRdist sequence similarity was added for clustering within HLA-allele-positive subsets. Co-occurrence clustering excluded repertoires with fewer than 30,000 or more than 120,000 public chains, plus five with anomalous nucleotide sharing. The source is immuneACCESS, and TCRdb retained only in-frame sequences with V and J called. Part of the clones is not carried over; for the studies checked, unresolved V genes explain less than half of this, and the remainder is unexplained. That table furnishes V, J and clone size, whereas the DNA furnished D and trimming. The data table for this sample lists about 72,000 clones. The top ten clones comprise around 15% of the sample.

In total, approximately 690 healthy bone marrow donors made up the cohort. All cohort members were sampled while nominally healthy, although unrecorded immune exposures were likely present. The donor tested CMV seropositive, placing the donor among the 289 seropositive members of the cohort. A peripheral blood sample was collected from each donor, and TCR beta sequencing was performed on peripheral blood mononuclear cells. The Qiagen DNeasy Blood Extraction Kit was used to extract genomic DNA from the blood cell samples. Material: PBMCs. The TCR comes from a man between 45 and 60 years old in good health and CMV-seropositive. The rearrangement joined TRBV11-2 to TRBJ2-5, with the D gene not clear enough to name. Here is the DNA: TGTGCCAGCAGCTTAGGCCCTAAGGAGACCCAGTACTTC. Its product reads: CASSLGPKETQYF. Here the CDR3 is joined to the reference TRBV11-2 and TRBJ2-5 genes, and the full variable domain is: EAGVAQSPRYKIIEKRQSVAFWCNPISGHATLYWYQQILGQGPKLLIQFQNNGVVDDSQLPKDRFSAERLKGVDSTLKIQPAKLEDSAVYLCASSLGPKETQYFGPGTRLLVL.